This T cell receptor beta chain was recovered during a study of identical twins. V was cut by 0 bases and J by 1 base, with 18 bases left in between. The CDR3 sequence is 18 residues long. Germline values: CDR1 LGHNA, CDR2 YSLEER. TCRdb independently ran MiXCR on the 5' RACE reads; one entry per CDR3 protein. The sample includes roughly 770,000 distinct CDR3 sequences, approximately 18% of them seen just once. This clonotype occurred a few times. This sample also belongs to another study, concerning T cells expressing NK-cell markers. That paper states: These same clonotypes (in several donors) also led the CD3+CD56-NKG2C+ fraction.

V is TRBV4-3 and J is TRBJ1-1; tentative D call: TRBD1 (5 bases). Sequenced input: PBMCs. The receptor comes from a young woman in good health. For the CDR3, the DNA is TGCGCCAGCAGCCAAGAACGTTGGGGACGGGGAGGGAACACTGAAGCTTTCTTT. As protein: CASSQERWGRGGNTEAFF.